The clone carrying this TCR beta chain was found a few times. Antigen unknown. Preparation of the TCRbeta library used unique molecular identifiers. TCRdb reanalysed the PCR reads using MiXCR and keeps one entry per CDR3 protein. The sample has about 830,000 distinct CDR3 sequences, approximately 15% seen once. The data were taken from a study of T-cell reconstitution after alpha-beta-depleted transplantation in children. General study findings and limits: Several patients had high TCRbeta diversity at day 60; it came from surviving recipient T cells and thymic progenitors. From newly produced T cells came most of the T-cell counts and diversity one year after transplant. It was reported that alpha-beta T cells came from several hundred expanded graft clones (about two months after transplant).

This CDR3 comprises 16 residues. J lost 4 bases, V lost 2 bases, and 6 bases had no gene match. The V gene's germline CDR1 is LGHDT and CDR2 YNNKEL (reference sequence). The chain recombines TRBV3-1 with TRBJ2-5; 11 nucleotides line up with TRBD1. The sequence derives from a male patient younger than 18 who had a stem cell transplant for acute lymphoblastic leukemia, so the T cells may come from the graft donor. This specimen was PBMCs, mostly from graft donor cells, taken 360 days after TCRalphabeta/CD19-depleted stem cell transplant. CDR3 coding DNA: TGTGCCAGCAGCCAAACCGGGACAGGGGGAGGAGAGACCCAGTACTTC. This gives the protein CASSQTGTGGGETQYF.